Below, 5 T cell receptor beta chains from the same sample are listed, as sequenced in a study of T cells in localized non-small cell lung cancer. Only in-frame clones appear in the TCRdb table, and some are missing; sequencing was by immunoSEQ multiplex PCR. In the table there are 4,800 or so clones, around 30% of which are singletons. Source: lung tumor tissue, taken before any cancer treatment. The receptors shown here come from a woman aged 40-70 years with stage II squamous cell lung carcinoma.

The chain employs TRBV10-2 and TRBJ1-5, with 7 positions matching TRBD1. Germline loops: CDR1 WSHSY, CDR2 SAAADI. The V segment lost 0 bases and the J segment 2 bases; nucleotides outside the gene matches: 28. This CDR3 is 24 amino acids long. The CDR3 nucleotides are TGCGCCAGCAGTGAGTCTAGCATAGACAGGGACCCGAATTGGAAAAAAAGGGGCAATCAGCCCCAGCATTTT. It is translated as CASSESSIDRDPNWKKRGNQPQHF.

In this sample, this clone turned up a few times. The V gene is TRBV6-8, the J gene TRBJ2-3, with D unclear. There are 14 residues in the CDR3. Germline V CDR1 and CDR2: MNHGY, SAAAGT. Deletions cut 1 base from V and 0 bases from J, with 5 bases between. The CDR3 sequence is CASSYFGSTDTQYF. The CDR3 coding sequence is TGTGCCAGCAGTTACTTCGGAAGCACAGATACGCAGTATTTT.

Only one count was recorded for this clone. The V call is TRBV30, the J call TRBJ2-5; a possible D gene is TRBD2 (5 bases). The germline gives CDR1 GTSNPN, CDR2 SVGIG (reference sequence). The CDR3 is 13 residues long. Between the trimmed V and J ends, which lost 6 bases and 4 bases, there was a span of 15 bases. The CDR3 bases are TGTGCCTGTCGGACTGTCGCCAGAGAGACCCAGTACTTC. Translating gives CACRTVARETQYF.

This chain connects TRBV28 to TRBJ2-4, with D perhaps matching TRBD2 (6 bases). The CDR3 spans 14 residues. Trimming left V 3 bases short and J 2 bases short, with 8 bases between. The germline gives CDR1 MDHEN, CDR2 SYDVKM. For the CDR3, the DNA is TGTGCCAGCAGTTTCGGGGGTTCCAAAAACATTCAGTACTTC. Residues: CASSFGGSKNIQYF.

This clone was seen more than once but under ten times. The chain employs TRBV28 and TRBJ1-1; 7 positions agree with TRBD1. The ends lost 7 bases at V and 0 bases at J; junction bases unmatched: 14. The CDR3 is 17 amino acids. Germline V gene lookup returns CDR1 MDHEN and CDR2 SYDVKM. The CDR3 nucleotides are TGTGCCAGCACCAATAGGAGGACAGGATCCATGAACACTGAAGCTTTCTTT. Its protein is CASTNRRTGSMNTEAFF.